What follows describes a single T cell receptor beta chain. Which antigen it targets is not known. A read error may produce the germline difference seen at one junction end. The CDR3 measures 16 amino acids from cysteine to phenylalanine. This entry keeps only the CDR3 DNA: 48 bases, framed from base 1. Taken from the germline V gene, the CDR1 and CDR2 loops are SGHTA and FQGNSA. Library construction relied on 5' RACE. Sequencing instrument: Illumina HiSeq 2500. A second PCR of roughly 7 to 12 cycles was run with a J-beta primer mix and a sample-barcoded 5' primer. A unique molecular identifier was introduced onto each TCR beta cDNA molecule by a template-switch 5' adaptor carrying 12 random nucleotides. Each sample yielded at least 3 million CDR3-containing paired-end reads. First-strand cDNA was synthesized from all RNA with the Mint cDNA synthesis kit, primed by a TRBC-specific oligonucleotide. All cDNA was treated with uracil-DNA glycosylase and then went through a first 18-cycle PCR with the universal primers M1SS and BC2_uni_R. In the source study's methods: For normalization, 1 million high-quality reads were randomly selected from each sample, with every read carrying a distinct molecular identifier. Instead of being binned into consensus sequences, reads with shared molecular identifiers were discarded. MiTCR, with a Q25 quality threshold and the strictest error-elimination algorithm, was used for CDR3 identification, clonotype clustering and error correction. A nonparametric unseen species model with Euler transformation was used to estimate a lower bound on total TCR beta diversity. TCRdb took the public reads, trimmed them with fastp at Q25, ran MiXCR for clone calling and kept in-frame beta chains. Each CDR3 protein gets just one entry, which takes the most common genes and DNA from the rows behind it. The V and J calls and clone size are TCRdb's, not the authors'. Recorded for this sample are approximately 1.5 million distinct CDR3 sequences; under 55% of them occurred a single time. The ten top clones hold just over 4% of the sample.

Systemically healthy Caucasian individuals from Russia, about 38 in total and aged roughly 6 to 100 years, were included as donors. Each donor gave 8 to 10 milliliters of peripheral blood, drawn into EDTA-treated Vacutainer tubes. Ficoll-Paque density-gradient centrifugation was used to isolate PBMCs, with at least 7 million obtained per sample. Total RNA was extracted from PBMCs with Trizol reagent, with at least 5 micrograms obtained per sample. For every donor, an aliquot of PBMCs went through flow cytometry to measure the percentages of naive CD45RAhigh/CD27high T cells. This entry is derived from a study of blood T cells in healthy people across ages (dated by TCRdb to between 2014 and 2017). Notes on the research overall: Template switching captured roughly one uniquely barcoded TCR beta cDNA molecule per two T cells in model experiments. Age-related changes in TCR beta repertoire diversity were measured in the study by deep sequencing normalized with unique cDNA molecular identifiers. The donors were split into four age groups: young (average 16 years), middle-aged (39), aged (62) and long-lived (82). To avoid experimental bias, donors of different ages were randomly spread across the sequencing lanes. For two donors (one aged 18 to 30 and one aged 80 or older), the study analyzed two additional independent replicas of 1 million unique cDNA reads from the same blood draw.

Study-wide conclusions, independent of this receptor: There was a strong correlation between observed TCR beta diversity and the percentage of naive T cells measured by flow cytometry. Compared with the aged group, the long-lived group had more naive CD4+ T cells, fewer expanded clones and increased TCR diversity, a pattern suggesting age selection. As age increased, observed TCR beta diversity per million T cells dropped in a roughly linear way, and a significant reduction was already evident by age around 41. Because the CMV infection status of the donors was unknown, age-related changes in expanded clonotypes may potentially have been confounded. Estimates of total diversity based on one million sequenced T cells were regarded as lower bounds and as underestimates. Conclusive comparison of naive and antigen-experienced compartments was prevented by the profiling of bulk unsorted PBMCs.

This sequence originates from a woman between 18 and 30 years old in good health. Sequencing was done on a sample of blood. The rearrangement joined TRBV7-2 to TRBJ2-7; the junction holds 9 bases that match TRBD1. The CDR3 reads as follows: CASSLASQGAIREQYF. The nucleotide sequence reads TGTGCCAGCAGCCTAGCGTCACAGGGGGCGATCCGCGAGCAGTACTTC.